This T cell receptor beta chain was identified during a study of technical replicates of blood from several donors. This CDR3 has 15 amino acids. V was pared by 7 bases and J by 1 base, with 17 bases between. Per germline, CDR1 MDHEN and CDR2 SYDVKM. Measured with immunoSEQ multiplex PCR; TCRdb has only the in-frame clones, and not every one. This table has approximately 92,000 clones, 95% appearing once. The material sequenced was T cells isolated from PBMCs. The TCR originated in a human donor in good health. This sequence joins TRBV28 and TRBJ2-7; a possible D gene is TRBD1 (6 bases). CDR3 DNA sequence: TGTGCCAGCACTACAGGGAACCCCGGGTCCTACGAGCAGTACTTC. Encoded protein: CASTTGNPGSYEQYF.